The T cell receptor (beta chain) described here comes from a study of blood T cell repertoires in COVID-19. TCRdb's copy holds only in-frame clones and misses some; the assay was immunoSEQ multiplex PCR. The profile shows roughly 300,000 clones, more than 70% of them singletons. Cohort 3 recovery required two negative PCRs, clearance, or symptom resolution. This CDR3 has 15 amino acids. CDR1 is SGHRS, CDR2 YFSETQ, per germline. Deletions cut 4 bases from V and 9 bases from J, with 19 bases between. The source of this sequence is a woman in her 30s who had recovered from COVID-19. V gene TRBV5-1 combines with J gene TRBJ2-2, with D perhaps matching TRBD2 (6 bases). Sequencing used PBMCs or T cells enriched from blood (not recorded which). The CDR3 region is CASSPPGTAYRELFF. DNA for the CDR3: TGCGCCAGCAGCCCGCCCGGGACTGCTTACCGGGAGCTGTTTTTT.